The rows below give T cell receptor beta chains drawn from one sample of a study of neurological immune-mediated disorders. TCRdb recomputed calls from the 5' RACE reads with MiXCR, one row per CDR3 protein. The sample lists 55,000 to 65,000 distinct CDR3 sequences, roughly 3.5% occurring once. Sequencing used PBMCs. All receptors derive from a woman in her twenties or thirties with multiple sclerosis. CDR3s include the opening cysteine and the closing phenylalanine or tryptophan. The order of the fields is CDR3 length, V gene, D gene, clone size, J gene, CDR3 DNA, CDR3 protein. A D gene is named only where the DNA matches it firmly. Clone size, where shown, is once, few, many, or a class for clones that have expanded.

13	TRBV5-1	TRBD1	.	TRBJ1-6	TGCGCCAGCAGCTTCCAGGGGGCTTCACCCCTCAACTTT	CASSFQGASPLNF
16	TRBV5-6	TRBD2	many	TRBJ2-1	TGTGCCAGCAGCCCGAGACTAGCCGCTCATCGAGATGAGCAGTTCTTC	CASSPRLAAHRDEQFF
16	TRBV18	TRBD2	many	TRBJ2-5	TGTGCCAGCTCACGACTCCCGGGACTAGCGGAAGAGACCCAGTACTTC	CASSRLPGLAEETQYF
16	TRBV12-3/TRBV12-4	TRBD1	many	TRBJ1-1	TGTGCCAGCAGCCGCAACGGACAGGGGGCGAACACTGAAGCTTTCTTT	CASSRNGQGANTEAFF
14	TRBV5-6	.	many	TRBJ1-2	TGTGCCAGCAGCTTGGAGAGGTCAGGATCGGGCTACACCTTC	CASSLERSGSGYTF
15	TRBV5-1	TRBD1	many	TRBJ2-7	TGCGCCAGCAGCCCGGGCGGGACAGGGGTCTACGAGCAGTACTTC	CASSPGGTGVYEQYF
15	TRBV20-1	TRBD2	many	TRBJ2-7	TGCAGTGCGCTCGGAGCTAGCGGGGGAGCGTACGAGCAGTACTTC	CSALGASGGAYEQYF
16	TRBV7-2	.	many	TRBJ2-3	TGTGCCAGCAGTAGTGGGGGGACCCCGGAGGCAGATACGCAGTATTTT	CASSSGGTPEADTQYF
14	TRBV29-1	TRBD1	many	TRBJ1-2	TGCAGCGTTGGGGACAGTCAATTTAACTATGGCTACACCTTC	CSVGDSQFNYGYTF
15	TRBV5-5	.	many	TRBJ1-5	TGTGCCAGCAGCTTTCAGGTGAATAGCAATCAGCCCCAGAATTTT	CASSFQVNSNQPQNF
16	TRBV20-1	.	many	TRBJ1-5	TGCAGTGCTAGCGGTCGGGGTAAGAGGGGCAATCAGCCCCAGCATTTT	CSASGRGKRGNQPQHF
18	TRBV7-8	TRBD1	.	TRBJ2-5	TGTGCCAGCAGCTTCCGCCCTGCGACAGGGGCAAAGGGAGAGACCCAGTACTTC	CASSFRPATGAKGETQYF
15	TRBV7-2	TRBD1	many	TRBJ1-1	TGTGCCAGCAGCTCCGACAGGGGAAAGAACACTGAAGCTTTCTTT	CASSSDRGKNTEAFF
15	TRBV5-1	TRBD1	many	TRBJ2-7	TGCGCCAGCAGCCCAGGGGACAGGGGCTCCTACGAGCAGTACTTC	CASSPGDRGSYEQYF
14	TRBV7-2	TRBD1	few	TRBJ2-7	TGTGCCAGCAGAATGACAGGGGGAAACTACGAGCAGTACTTC	CASRMTGGNYEQYF
15	TRBV9	.	many	TRBJ1-2	TGTGCCAGCAGCGTAGCTTCGGGACCTCGGCAGGGCTACACCTTC	CASSVASGPRQGYTF
14	TRBV5-1	.	few	TRBJ2-5	TGCGCCAGCAGCCTCGACTCAAGTGGGGAGACCCAGTACTTC	CASSLDSSGETQYF
16	TRBV3-1	TRBD2	many	TRBJ2-1	TGTGCCAGCAGCCAAGAGCGGGGGGCCCTCGGGAATGAGCAGTTCTTC	CASSQERGALGNEQFF
14	TRBV7-9	.	many	TRBJ2-1	TGTGCCAGCAGCCCGCCGGTAGGCTACAATGAGCAGTTCTTC	CASSPPVGYNEQFF
15	TRBV12-3/TRBV12-4	TRBD1	medium-sized	TRBJ1-1	TGTGCCAGCACACAAACAGGGGGCGCCAACACTGAAGCTTTCTTT	CASTQTGGANTEAFF
13	TRBV20-1	TRBD2	many	TRBJ2-7	TGCAGTGCTAGACTAGCGGGTGCCTACGAGCAGTACTTC	CSARLAGAYEQYF
12	TRBV29-1	.	many	TRBJ2-2	TGCAGCGTTGACTACAACACCGGGGAGCTGTTTTTT	CSVDYNTGELFF
12	TRBV20-1	.	many	TRBJ1-5	TGCAGTGCCGGGGACTCTAATCAGCCCCAGCATTTT	CSAGDSNQPQHF
17	TRBV20-1	TRBD2	many	TRBJ2-3	TGCAGTGCTACCGGGACTAGCGGGAGAACATCCACAGATACGCAGTATTTT	CSATGTSGRTSTDTQYF
15	TRBV7-6	TRBD1	many	TRBJ2-7	TGTGCCAGCAGCCCTGGACAGGGGAGCTCCTACGAGCAGTACTTC	CASSPGQGSSYEQYF
14	TRBV20-1	.	.	TRBJ1-3	TGCAGTGCTAGAGAGGTGGGGTCGGGAAACACCATATATTTT	CSAREVGSGNTIYF
14	TRBV5-1	.	many	TRBJ1-5	TGCGCCAGCAGCTTGGATAGTCTGGAGCAGCCCCAGAATTTT	CASSLDSLEQPQNF
15	TRBV12-3/TRBV12-4	.	many	TRBJ2-5	TGTGCCAGCAGTTTAGAGTCCCGGCCCGGGGAGACCCAGTACTTC	CASSLESRPGETQYF
15	TRBV5-1	.	.	TRBJ2-3	TGCGCCAGCAGCTTGGTGGGAGGCGGCACAGATACGCAGTATTTT	CASSLVGGGTDTQYF
16	TRBV5-8	TRBD1	few	TRBJ1-5	TGTGCCAGCAGCCTCGGGACAGGGGGCTACAATCAGCCCCAGAATTTT	CASSLGTGGYNQPQNF
11	TRBV5-1	.	many	TRBJ2-1	TGCGCCAGCAGCTTAGGACAGCTGCAGTTCTTC	CASSLGQLQFF
17	TRBV5-5	.	many	TRBJ2-2	TGTGCCAGCAGCTTGGAGGGACCCCCGGGATGGACCGGGGAGCTGTTTTTT	CASSLEGPPGWTGELFF
15	TRBV4-1	.	many	TRBJ2-7	TGCGCCAGCAGCCAATCTCCCAGGACAGCAAACGAGCAGTACTTC	CASSQSPRTANEQYF
16	TRBV7-9	.	many	TRBJ2-6	TGTGCCAGCAGCTTGTGGGGCGACTCTGGGGCCAACGTCCTGACTTTC	CASSLWGDSGANVLTF
10	TRBV5-6	.	many	TRBJ2-5	TGTGCCAGCAGCGGGGAGACCCAGTACTTC	CASSGETQYF
18	TRBV4-1	TRBD2	many	TRBJ2-3	TGCGCCAGCAGCCAAGAATGGGGGCTAGCGGGGACCACAGATACGCAGTATTTT	CASSQEWGLAGTTDTQYF
15	TRBV11-2	TRBD1	.	TRBJ2-5	TGTGCCAGCAGCCCAGGACAGGGGCTTGTGGAGACCCAGTACTTC	CASSPGQGLVETQYF
14	TRBV7-9	.	many	TRBJ1-6	TGTGCCAGCAGCTCTCAGACGGATAATTCACCCCTCCACTTT	CASSSQTDNSPLHF
12	TRBV20-1	.	.	TRBJ2-7	TGCAGTGCGGGTCGGGACCTCTACGAGCAGTACTTC	CSAGRDLYEQYF
12	TRBV11-2	.	few	TRBJ2-1	TGTGCCAGCAGCTTAGGCCGATGGGAGCAGTTCTTC	CASSLGRWEQFF
16	TRBV20-1	.	many	TRBJ2-3	TGCAGTGCTAGAGACCTCCAACGTTGGGGCACAGATACGCAGTATTTT	CSARDLQRWGTDTQYF
14	TRBV7-8	.	few	TRBJ1-1	TGTGCCAGCAGCTTAGAATGGAGAAACCCTGAAGCTTTCTTT	CASSLEWRNPEAFF
10	TRBV7-9	.	many	TRBJ2-7	TGTGCCAGCAGCTTACACGAGCAGTACTTC	CASSLHEQYF
12	TRBV10-3	.	many	TRBJ2-5	TGTGCCATATACAACAGACAAGAGACCCAGTACTTC	CAIYNRQETQYF
14	TRBV20-1	.	.	TRBJ1-2	TGCAGTGCTGGGAGGGGGGGTGTATTGGATGGCTACACCTTC	CSAGRGGVLDGYTF